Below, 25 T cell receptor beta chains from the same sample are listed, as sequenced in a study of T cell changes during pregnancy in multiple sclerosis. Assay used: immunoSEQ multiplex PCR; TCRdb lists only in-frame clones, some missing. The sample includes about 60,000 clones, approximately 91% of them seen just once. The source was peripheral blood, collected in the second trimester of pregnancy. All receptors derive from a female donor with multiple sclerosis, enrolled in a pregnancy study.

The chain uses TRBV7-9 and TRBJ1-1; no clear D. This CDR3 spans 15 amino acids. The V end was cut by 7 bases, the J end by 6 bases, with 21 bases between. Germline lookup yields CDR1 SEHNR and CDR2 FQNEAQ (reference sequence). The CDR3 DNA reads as TGTGCCAGCACCTCATCGGAGGGTCGAAGGGCTGAAGCTTTCTTT. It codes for CASTSSEGRRAEAFF.

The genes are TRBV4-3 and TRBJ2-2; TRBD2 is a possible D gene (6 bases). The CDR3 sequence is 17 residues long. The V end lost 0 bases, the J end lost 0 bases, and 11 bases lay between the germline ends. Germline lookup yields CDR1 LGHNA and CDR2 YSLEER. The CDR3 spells CASSQDLEGTNTGELFF. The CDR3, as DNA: TGCGCCAGCAGCCAAGATCTGGAGGGGACGAACACCGGGGAGCTGTTTTTT.

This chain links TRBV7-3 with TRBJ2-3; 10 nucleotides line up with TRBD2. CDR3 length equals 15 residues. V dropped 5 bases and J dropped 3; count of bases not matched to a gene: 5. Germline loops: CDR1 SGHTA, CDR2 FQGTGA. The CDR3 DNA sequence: TGTGCCAGCAGCCCGAGCGGGGGGGGTACAGATACGCAGTATTTT. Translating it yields CASSPSGGGTDTQYF.

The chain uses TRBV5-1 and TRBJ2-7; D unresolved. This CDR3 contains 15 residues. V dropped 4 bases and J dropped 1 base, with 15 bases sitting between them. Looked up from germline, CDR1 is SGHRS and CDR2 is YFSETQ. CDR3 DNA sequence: TGCGCCAGCAGCCCCACCGGTCTTCTTTCCTACGAGCAGTACTTC. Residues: CASSPTGLLSYEQYF.

Here the CDR3 reads CASSEVGGGKLFF. The CDR3 nucleotides read TGTGCCAGCAGTGAAGTAGGGGGAGGGAAACTGTTTTTT. The genes are TRBV2 and TRBJ1-4; possibly TRBD1 for D (6 bases). The CDR3 totals 13 residues. Germline V CDR1 and CDR2: SNHLY, FYNNEI. V lost 1 base and J lost 11, with 11 bases in between.

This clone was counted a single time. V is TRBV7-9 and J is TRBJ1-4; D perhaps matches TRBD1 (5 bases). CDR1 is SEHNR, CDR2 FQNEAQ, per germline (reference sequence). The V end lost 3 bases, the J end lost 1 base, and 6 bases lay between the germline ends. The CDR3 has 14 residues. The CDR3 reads CASSFDRTNEKLFF. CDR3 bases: TGTGCCAGCAGCTTCGACAGAACTAATGAAAAACTGTTTTTT.

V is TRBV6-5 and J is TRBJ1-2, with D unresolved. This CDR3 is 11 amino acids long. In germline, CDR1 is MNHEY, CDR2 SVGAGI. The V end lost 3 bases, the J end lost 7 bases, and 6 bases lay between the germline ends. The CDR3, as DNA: TGTGCCAGCAGTTATGAGGGTGGCTACACCTTC. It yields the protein CASSYEGGYTF.

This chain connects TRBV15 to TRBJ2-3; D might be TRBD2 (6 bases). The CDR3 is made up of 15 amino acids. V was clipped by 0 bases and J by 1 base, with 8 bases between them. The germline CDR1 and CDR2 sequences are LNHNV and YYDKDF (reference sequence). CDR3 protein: CATSRDPSGTDTQYF. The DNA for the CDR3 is TGTGCCACCAGCAGAGATCCTAGCGGCACAGATACGCAGTATTTT.

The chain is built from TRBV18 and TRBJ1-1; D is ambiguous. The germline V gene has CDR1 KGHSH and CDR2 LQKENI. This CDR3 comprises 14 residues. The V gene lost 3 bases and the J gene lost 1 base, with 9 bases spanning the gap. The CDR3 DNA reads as TGTGCCAGCTCACCGAGGGCGTGGAACACTGAAGCTTTCTTT. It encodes CASSPRAWNTEAFF.

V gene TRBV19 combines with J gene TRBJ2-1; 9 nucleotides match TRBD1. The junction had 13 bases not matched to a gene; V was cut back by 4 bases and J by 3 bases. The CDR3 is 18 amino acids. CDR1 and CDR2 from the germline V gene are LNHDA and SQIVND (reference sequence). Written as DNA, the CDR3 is TGTGCCAGTAGTAGGGGACAGGGTGCTTTACCAATCTACAATGAGCAGTTCTTC. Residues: CASSRGQGALPIYNEQFF. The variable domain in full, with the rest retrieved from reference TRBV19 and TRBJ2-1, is DGGITQSPKYLFRKEGQNVTLSCEQNLNHDAMYWYRQDPGQGLRLIYYSQIVNDFQKGDIAEGYSVSREKKESFPLTVTSAQKNPTAFYLCASSRGQGALPIYNEQFFGPGTRLTVL.

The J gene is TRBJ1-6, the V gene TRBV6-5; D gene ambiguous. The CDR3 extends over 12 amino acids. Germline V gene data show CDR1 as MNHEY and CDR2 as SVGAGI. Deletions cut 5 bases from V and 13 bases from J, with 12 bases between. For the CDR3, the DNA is TGTGCCAGCAGTCGCCTCCCCGGGCCCCTCCACTTT. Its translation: CASSRLPGPLHF.

CDR3 loop: CAISETDTEAFF. In DNA, the CDR3 is TGTGCCATCAGTGAAACGGACACTGAAGCTTTCTTT. The rearrangement uses TRBV10-3 and TRBJ1-1; D unresolved. CDR3 size: 12 residues. Germline V gives CDR1 ENHRY, CDR2 SYGVKD. The V end lost 3 bases, the J end lost 3 bases, and 5 bases lay between the germline ends.

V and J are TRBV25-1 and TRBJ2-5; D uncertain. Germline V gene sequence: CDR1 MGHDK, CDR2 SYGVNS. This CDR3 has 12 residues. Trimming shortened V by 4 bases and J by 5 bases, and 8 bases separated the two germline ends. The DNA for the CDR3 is TGTGCCAGCAGTGCGGTGAGCGAGACCCAGTACTTC. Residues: CASSAVSETQYF.

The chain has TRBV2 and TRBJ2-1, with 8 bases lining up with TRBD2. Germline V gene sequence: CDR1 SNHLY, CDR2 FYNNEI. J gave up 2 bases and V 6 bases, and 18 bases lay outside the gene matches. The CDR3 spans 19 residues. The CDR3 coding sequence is TGTGCCAGCAGCGGACCGGGACTAGTCACCCGGGGCCCCTACAATGAGCAGTTCTTC. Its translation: CASSGPGLVTRGPYNEQFF.

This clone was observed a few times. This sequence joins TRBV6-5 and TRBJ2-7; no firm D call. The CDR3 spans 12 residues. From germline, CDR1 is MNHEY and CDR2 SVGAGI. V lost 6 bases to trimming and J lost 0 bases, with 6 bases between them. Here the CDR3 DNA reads TGTGCCAGCAGGGAGAACTCCTACGAGCAGTACTTC. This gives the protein CASRENSYEQYF.

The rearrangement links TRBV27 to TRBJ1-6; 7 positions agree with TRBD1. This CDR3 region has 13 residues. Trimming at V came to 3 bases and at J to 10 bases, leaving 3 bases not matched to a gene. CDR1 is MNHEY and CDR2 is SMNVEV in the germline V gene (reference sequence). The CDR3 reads CASSFQGGSPLHF. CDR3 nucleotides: TGTGCCAGCAGTTTTCAGGGGGGATCACCCCTCCACTTT.

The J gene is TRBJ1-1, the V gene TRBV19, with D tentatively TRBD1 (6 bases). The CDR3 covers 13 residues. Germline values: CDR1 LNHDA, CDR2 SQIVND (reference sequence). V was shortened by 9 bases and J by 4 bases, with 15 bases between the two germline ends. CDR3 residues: CASSSDRGTEAFF. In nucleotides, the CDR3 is TGTGCCAGCTCTTCGGACAGAGGCACTGAAGCTTTCTTT.

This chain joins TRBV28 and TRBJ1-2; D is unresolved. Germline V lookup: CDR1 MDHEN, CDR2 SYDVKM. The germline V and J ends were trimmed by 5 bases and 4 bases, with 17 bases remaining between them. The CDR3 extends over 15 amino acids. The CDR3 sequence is CASSPPLRIGYGYTF. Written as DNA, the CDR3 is TGTGCCAGCAGTCCACCCCTCAGGATAGGCTATGGCTACACCTTC.

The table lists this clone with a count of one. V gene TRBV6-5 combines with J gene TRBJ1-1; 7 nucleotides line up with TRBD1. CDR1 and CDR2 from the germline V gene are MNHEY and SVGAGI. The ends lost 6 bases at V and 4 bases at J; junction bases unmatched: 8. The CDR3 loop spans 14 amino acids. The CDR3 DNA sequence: TGTGCCAGCAGCTTCCAGGGGGGAAGCACTGAAGCTTTCTTT. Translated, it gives CASSFQGGSTEAFF.

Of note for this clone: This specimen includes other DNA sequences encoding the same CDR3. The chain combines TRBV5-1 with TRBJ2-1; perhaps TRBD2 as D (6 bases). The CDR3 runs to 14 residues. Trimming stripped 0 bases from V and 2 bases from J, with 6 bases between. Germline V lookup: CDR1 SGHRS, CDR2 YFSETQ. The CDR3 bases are TGCGCCAGCAGCTTGGGACTAGCCTACAATGAGCAGTTCTTC. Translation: CASSLGLAYNEQFF.

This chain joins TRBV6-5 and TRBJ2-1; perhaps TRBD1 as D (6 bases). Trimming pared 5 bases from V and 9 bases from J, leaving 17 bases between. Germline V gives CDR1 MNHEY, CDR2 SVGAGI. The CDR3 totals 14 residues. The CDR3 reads CASSKLTGSVEQFF. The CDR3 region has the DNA TGTGCCAGCAGTAAACTAACAGGGTCTGTTGAGCAGTTCTTC.

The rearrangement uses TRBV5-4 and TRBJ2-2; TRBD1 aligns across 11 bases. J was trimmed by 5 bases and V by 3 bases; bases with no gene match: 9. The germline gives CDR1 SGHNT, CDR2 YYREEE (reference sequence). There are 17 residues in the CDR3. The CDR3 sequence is CASSSGSGQGVTGELFF. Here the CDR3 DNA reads TGTGCCAGCAGCTCAGGGTCGGGACAGGGGGTTACCGGGGAGCTGTTTTTT.

The CDR3 DNA follows: TGCGCCAGCAGCTTCTCCGGGACAGGGGGGGTCGAGCAGTACTTC. Translating it yields CASSFSGTGGVEQYF. The chain joins TRBV5-1 to TRBJ2-7; 11 nucleotides agree with TRBD1. CDR3 size: 15 residues. With V trimmed by 2 bases and J by 6 bases, 7 bases remained unmatched. CDR1 SGHRS and CDR2 YFSETQ come from the germline V gene.

The CDR3 DNA follows: TGTGCCAGCAGCTTACGAGCGGGGACTAACACCGGGGAGCTGTTTTTT. Its protein product is CASSLRAGTNTGELFF. V usage is TRBV13 and J usage is TRBJ2-2, with TRBD2 matching over 7 bases. Losses at the gene ends were 2 bases for V and 2 bases for J; bases not matched to a gene: 5. Per germline, CDR1 PRHDT and CDR2 FYEKMQ (reference sequence). The CDR3 sequence is 16 residues long.

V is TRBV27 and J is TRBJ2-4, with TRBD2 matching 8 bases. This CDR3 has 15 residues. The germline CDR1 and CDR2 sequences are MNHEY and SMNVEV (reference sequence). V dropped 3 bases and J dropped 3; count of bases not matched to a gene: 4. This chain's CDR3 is CASSFSREGKNIQYF. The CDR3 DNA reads TGTGCCAGCAGTTTTTCTCGGGAGGGCAAAAACATTCAGTACTTC.